The following is a TCR beta chain sequence with its context. Its antigen remains unknown. Other DNA sequences of this sample code for an identical CDR3. Per the germline V gene, CDR1 is SGHNT and CDR2 is YYREEE (reference sequence). The CDR3 has 13 amino acids. J was trimmed by 4 bases and V by 2 bases; bases with no gene match: 3. Several immunoSEQ 96-well plates shared each subset's DNA, each plate a replicate. The method was immunoSEQ multiplex PCR; TCRdb's version includes in-frame clones alone and lacks a portion of them. The sample has 550,000 to 700,000 clones, about three quarters seen once; the top ten hold around 2%. This sample stems from a study of shared clonotypes between healthy human individuals. Study-wide points: Generation probabilities of non-shared clonotypes were lower (relative to those shared by all four donors).

The donors were all Caucasian adults (living in Nashville, Tennessee). Sequences were obtained from memory CD4+ T cells sorted from blood. Subset in this sample: CD45RA-negative fraction. The chain combines TRBV5-4 with TRBJ2-7, with 7 nucleotides matching TRBD1. The TCR comes from a young woman in good health. The CDR3 nucleotides read TGTGCCAGCAGCTTAAAGGGGGCTTACGAGCAGTACTTC. Translating it yields CASSLKGAYEQYF.